The 2 T cell receptor beta chains presented below share a single source sample, sequenced in a study of glioma-infiltrating T cells. The iRepertoire nested amplicon-rescue multiplex PCR amplified TCR alpha and beta CDR3s from RNA. TCRdb reanalysed the multiplex PCR reads using MiXCR and keeps one entry per CDR3 protein. The sample records 170,000 or so distinct CDR3 sequences, around 42% being singletons. Sequencing used glioma tissue, nonneoplastic brain tissue, or PBMCs (not recorded which). The receptors stem from a human donor with low-grade glioma or glioblastoma, undergoing nonglioma brain surgery, or in good health (not recorded which).

The V and J genes are TRBV11-2 and TRBJ2-3, with 10 bases fitting TRBD1. This CDR3 has 15 residues. The germline gives CDR1 SGHAT, CDR2 FQNNGV. J was trimmed by 6 bases and V by 4 bases; bases with no gene match: 7. CDR3 nucleotides: TGTGCCAGCAGCTACCGGGACAGGGGTGAGGATACGCAGTATTTT. The encoded protein is CASSYRDRGEDTQYF.

The J gene is TRBJ1-5, the V gene TRBV28, with D uncertain. The CDR3 has 15 amino acids. Trimming cost V 6 bases and J 3 bases, with 15 bases left between them. Germline V gene sequence: CDR1 MDHEN, CDR2 SYDVKM. CDR3 bases: TGTGCCAGCAGCAACCCAGGAGTAACCAATCAGCCCCAGCATTTT. It is translated as CASSNPGVTNQPQHF.